This TCR beta chain is from a study of cytomegalovirus exposure and HLA in healthy donors. This CDR3 region has 16 residues. Germline V gene data show CDR1 as LNHDA and CDR2 as SQIVND (reference sequence). Trimming cost V 6 bases and J 4 bases; bases outside gene matches: 9. The primer mix had 60 Vbeta and 13 Jbeta primers. Clones were read by immunoSEQ multiplex PCR, and TCRdb kept only the in-frame ones, dropping some. The sample lists about 160,000 clones, approximately 79% seen once, with about 2% in the top ten. The sequence was obtained from a man aged 35 to 55 in good health and CMV-seronegative. The J gene is TRBJ1-4, the V gene TRBV19; 9 bases line up with TRBD1. Specimen: PBMCs. The CDR3 is CASSNTPGQGNEKLFF. The CDR3, as DNA: TGTGCCAGTAGCAATACCCCGGGACAGGGTAATGAAAAACTGTTTTTT.